The 9 T cell receptor beta chains given below trace back to one sample, sequenced in a study of coeliac disease. Clones were sequenced by immunoSEQ multiplex PCR, and TCRdb holds only the in-frame ones, with some missing. The sample includes 7,500 to 9,500 clones, roughly 67% seen only once; the top ten take 20%. The source material was lamina propria lymphocytes from the gut. The receptors come from a woman aged 55-69 years with celiac disease.

J is TRBJ2-2 and V is TRBV5-4; 9 bases match TRBD1. Germline lookup yields CDR1 SGHNT and CDR2 YYREEE (reference sequence). The V gene end was trimmed by 4 bases and the J gene end by 6 bases; junction bases not matched to a gene: 10. This CDR3 has 16 residues. CDR3 in amino acids: CASSPGSGQGSGELFF. The CDR3 DNA follows: TGTGCCAGCAGCCCAGGTAGCGGACAGGGGTCCGGGGAGCTGTTTTTT.

This clone occurred once. This chain connects TRBV2 to TRBJ1-2, with D possibly being TRBD1 (6 bases). This CDR3 region has 16 residues. Per germline, CDR1 SNHLY and CDR2 FYNNEI. V was trimmed by 6 bases and J by 13 bases, leaving 30 bases between them. For the CDR3, the DNA is TGTGCCAGCAGGGATATCCCGGCTGCGGTGGCAGGGGTGGGCACCTTC. Encoded protein: CASRDIPAAVAGVGTF. The full variable domain, its missing parts supplied by reference TRBV2 and TRBJ1-2, is EPEVTQTPSHQVTQMGQEVILRCVPISNHLYFYWYRQILGQKVEFLVSFYNNEISEKSEIFDDQFSVERPDGSNFTLKIRSTKLEDSAMYFCASRDIPAAVAGVGTFGSGTRLTVV.

This rearrangement joins TRBV7-9 to TRBJ1-2; D might be TRBD1 (5 bases). CDR1 is SEHNR and CDR2 is FQNEAQ in the germline V gene (reference sequence). V was clipped by 2 bases and J by 3 bases, with 13 bases between them. The CDR3 is made up of 15 amino acids. The CDR3 DNA follows: TGTGCCAGCAGCTTATTATGGTCCAGGGACTATGGCTACACCTTC. Residues: CASSLLWSRDYGYTF.

This clone was picked up a small number of times. The chain joins TRBV5-6 to TRBJ1-2; TRBD1 might be the D (5 bases). Germline assignment: CDR1 SGHDT and CDR2 YYEEEE. The V end lost 1 base, the J end lost 8 bases, and 12 bases lay between the germline ends. The CDR3 has 13 amino acids. CDR3 coding DNA: TGTGCCAGCAGCTTGAAGGGGATGCGAGGCTACACCTTC. Protein: CASSLKGMRGYTF.

The chain uses TRBV19 and TRBJ2-7; the match to TRBD2 covers 8 bases. J was trimmed by 2 bases and V by 5 bases; bases with no gene match: 11. The CDR3 contains 16 residues. Germline V lookup: CDR1 LNHDA, CDR2 SQIVND (reference sequence). The CDR3 here is CASSWALAGYAYEQYF. The CDR3 DNA reads as TGTGCCAGTAGTTGGGCGTTAGCGGGATATGCCTACGAGCAGTACTTC.

This clone was seen a handful of times. J is TRBJ1-4 and V is TRBV7-9; possible D gene TRBD1, 5 bases. Trimming stripped 1 base from V and 8 bases from J, with 11 bases between. CDR3 size: 14 residues. Germline V lookup: CDR1 SEHNR, CDR2 FQNEAQ (reference sequence). CDR3 sequence reads: CASSLDGGIEKLFF. CDR3 nucleotide sequence: TGTGCCAGCAGCTTAGACGGGGGGATCGAAAAACTGTTTTTT.

V and J are TRBV7-6 and TRBJ2-5; D uncertain. Trimming removed 1 base from V and 1 base from J, with 4 bases in between. This CDR3 has 13 amino acids. Germline V gene sequence: CDR1 SGHVS, CDR2 FNYEAQ. For the CDR3, the DNA is TGTGCCAGCAGCTTAGGGCCCCAAGAGACCCAGTACTTC. Amino acids: CASSLGPQETQYF.

V usage is TRBV5-1 and J usage is TRBJ2-7, with D possibly TRBD2 on 5 matching bases. The V end was cut by 4 bases, the J end by 3 bases, with 14 bases between. This CDR3 has 14 residues. Germline CDR1 is SGHRS and CDR2 is YFSETQ. CDR3 bases: TGCGCCAGCAGCGAGCGGCCAGACTACTACGAGCAGTACTTC. It translates to CASSERPDYYEQYF.

The chain employs TRBV2 and TRBJ2-5, with D tentatively TRBD1 (5 bases). V was pared by 7 bases and J by 5 bases, with 14 bases between. This CDR3 is 13 amino acids long. CDR1 and CDR2 (germline): SNHLY, FYNNEI. CDR3 nucleotide sequence: TGTGCCAGCACCCTACAGGTTTGGGAGACCCAGTACTTC. Protein sequence: CASTLQVWETQYF.